Many counts were recorded for the clone carrying this T cell receptor (beta chain). CDR1 is SGHRS and CDR2 is YFSETQ in the germline V gene. This CDR3 contains 16 residues. The V segment lost 0 bases and the J segment 2 bases; nucleotides outside the gene matches: 3. From RNA transcripts, TCR beta CDR3 regions were amplified. HTBI primers were used for first-round RT-PCR of the TCR CDR3. TCRdb re-called the multiplex PCR reads through MiXCR, storing one row per CDR3 protein. The table shows tens of thousands of distinct CDR3 sequences, with approximately 46% occurring only once. This sample stems from a study of T cells in Graves' hyperthyroidism and ophthalmopathy. Study in general: At initial diagnosis, before any treatment had begun, peripheral blood was obtained.

When ophthalmopathy did not progress within 18 months, Graves' hyperthyroidism was considered stable. On the basis of clinical symptoms, serum thyroxine and TRAb, thyroid ultrasound and orbital computed tomography, diagnoses were made. The authors obtained PBMCs from about 9.5 ml of fresh peripheral blood. Source material: blood. The chain combines TRBV5-1 with TRBJ2-5, with 11 bases fitting TRBD2. The origin of this receptor is a woman in her twenties or thirties with Graves' hyperthyroidism. The CDR3 DNA reads TGCGCCAGCAGCTTGGGAGTAGCGGGGGGGCAAGAGACCCAGTACTTC. As protein: CASSLGVAGGQETQYF.